The clone carrying this TCR beta chain was recorded at least ten times. Antigen: not known. Sequencing input was equivalent genomic DNA from CVID and controls. Sequencing used immunoSEQ multiplex PCR; TCRdb keeps in-frame clones, though not all of them. The sample includes about 28,000 clones, none of them occurring once. Of CVID subjects, about 16 were female and 25 to 30 male, mean age approximately 40. Most patients and controls had Caucasian heritage. Heparinized whole blood, about 4.5 to 9 ml, came from each donor. The data originate from a study of T cell clonality in common variable immunodeficiency. Study-wide findings and caveats: In common variable immunodeficiency, TCR beta chains reportedly carried fewer deletions and N-nucleotide insertions.

The source material was peripheral blood mononuclear cells. The source is a human donor with common variable immunodeficiency.

CDR3 DNA, as far as it was read: TGCAGTGCTAGACCCGTGTCGGGGGTCCAAGAGACC. Amino acids: CSARPVSGVQET. The complete CDR3 sequence is CSARPVSGVQETQYF. The chain uses TRBV20-1 and TRBJ2-5; a possible D gene is TRBD2 (6 bases). The read gets to within 3 residues of the CDR3 end, and the germline J gene fills in the rest. The CDR3 is made up of 15 amino acids. The germline V gene has CDR1 DFQATT and CDR2 SNEGSKA (reference sequence). V gave up 2 bases and J gave up 1 base, with 14 bases separating them.